This T cell receptor beta chain was sequenced in a study of Graves' ophthalmopathy and Graves' hyperthyroidism. Study-level findings and limits: Blood also harbored most expanded thyroid clonotypes above 0.001 frequency.

On this clonotype itself: The antigen remains unidentified.

J gave up 3 bases and V 3 bases, and 9 bases lay outside the gene matches. This CDR3 is built from 17 residues. TCR beta CDR3 regions were amplified from RNA transcripts. Amplification began with first-round RT-PCR using HTBI primers, then second-round multiplex PCR was performed. TCRdb itself ran the multiplex PCR reads through MiXCR, one entry per CDR3 protein. The top ten hold 11% of the sample, which has over a million distinct CDR3 sequences, about 40% seen once. Ages of hyperthyroidism patients ran from 18 to 65, and their diagnoses were new, under 2 months' duration. Sequenced input: peripheral blood or thyroid tissue (not recorded which). The source of this sequence is an adult man with Graves' hyperthyroidism. This chain connects TRBV12-3 or TRBV12-4 to TRBJ2-2; 8 positions agree with TRBD1. CDR3 coding DNA: TGTGCCAGCAGTTTCTCTTCCGTGACAGGGGACACCGGGGAGCTGTTTTTT. Amino acids: CASSFSSVTGDTGELFF.